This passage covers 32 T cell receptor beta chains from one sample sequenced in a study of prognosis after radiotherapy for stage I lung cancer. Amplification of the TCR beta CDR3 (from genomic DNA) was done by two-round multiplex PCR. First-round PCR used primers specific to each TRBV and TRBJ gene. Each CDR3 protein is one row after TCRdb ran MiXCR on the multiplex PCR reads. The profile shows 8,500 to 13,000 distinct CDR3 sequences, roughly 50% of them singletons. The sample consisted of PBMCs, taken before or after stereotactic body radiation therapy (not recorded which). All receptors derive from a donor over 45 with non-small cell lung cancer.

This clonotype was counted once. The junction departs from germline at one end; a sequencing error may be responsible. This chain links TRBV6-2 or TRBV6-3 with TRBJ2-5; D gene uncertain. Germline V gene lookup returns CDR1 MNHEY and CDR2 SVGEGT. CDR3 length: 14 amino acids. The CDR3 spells CASTSWWNQETRYF. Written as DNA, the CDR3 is TGTGCCAGCACCTCATGGTGGAACCAAGAGACCCGGTACTTC.

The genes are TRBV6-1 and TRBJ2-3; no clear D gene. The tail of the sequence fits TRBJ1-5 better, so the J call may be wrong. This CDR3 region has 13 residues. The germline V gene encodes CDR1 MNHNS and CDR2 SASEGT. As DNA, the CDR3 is TGTGCCAGCAGTACACACGGCGGAGATACACAGCATTTT. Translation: CASSTHGGDTQHF.

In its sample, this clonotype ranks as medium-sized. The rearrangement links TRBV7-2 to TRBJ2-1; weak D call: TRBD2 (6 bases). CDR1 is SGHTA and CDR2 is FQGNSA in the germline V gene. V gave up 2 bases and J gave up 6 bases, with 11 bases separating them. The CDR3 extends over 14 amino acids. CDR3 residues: CASSLRLVSNEQFF. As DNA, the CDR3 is TGTGCCAGCAGCTTACGACTAGTAAGCAATGAGCAGTTCTTC.

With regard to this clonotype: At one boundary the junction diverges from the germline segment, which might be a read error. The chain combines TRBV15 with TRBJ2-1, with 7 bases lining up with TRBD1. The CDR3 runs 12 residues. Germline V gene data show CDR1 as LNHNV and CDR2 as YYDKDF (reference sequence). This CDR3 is CATIRGGDDQFF. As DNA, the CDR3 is TGTGCCACCATCAGAGGGGGCGATGATCAGTTCTTC.

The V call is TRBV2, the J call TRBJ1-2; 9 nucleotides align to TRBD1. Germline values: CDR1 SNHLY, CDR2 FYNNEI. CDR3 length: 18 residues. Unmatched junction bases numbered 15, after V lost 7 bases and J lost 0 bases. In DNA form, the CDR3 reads TGTGCCAGCATCCATAGCCGGGACAGGGTGAGGTCTAACTATGGCTACACCTTC. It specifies CASIHSRDRVRSNYGYTF.

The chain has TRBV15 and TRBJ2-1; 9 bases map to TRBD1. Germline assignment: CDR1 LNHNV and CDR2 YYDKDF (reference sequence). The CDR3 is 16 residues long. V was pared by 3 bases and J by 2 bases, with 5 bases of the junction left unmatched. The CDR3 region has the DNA TGTGCCACCAGCAGGAGCCGGGACAGGGCCTACAATGAGCAGTTCTTC. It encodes CATSRSRDRAYNEQFF.

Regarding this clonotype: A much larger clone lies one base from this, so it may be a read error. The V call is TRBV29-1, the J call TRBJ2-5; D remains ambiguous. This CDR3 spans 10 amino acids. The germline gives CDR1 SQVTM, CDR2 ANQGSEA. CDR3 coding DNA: TGCAGAGTTGAACAGGAGACCCAGTACTTC. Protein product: CRVEQETQYF.

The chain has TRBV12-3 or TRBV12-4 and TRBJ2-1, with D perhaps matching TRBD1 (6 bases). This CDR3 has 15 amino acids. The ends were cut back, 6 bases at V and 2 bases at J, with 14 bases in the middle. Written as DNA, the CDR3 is TGTGCCAGCAGGAGCAGGGGTAACCCCTACAATGAGCAGTTCTTC. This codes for CASRSRGNPYNEQFF.

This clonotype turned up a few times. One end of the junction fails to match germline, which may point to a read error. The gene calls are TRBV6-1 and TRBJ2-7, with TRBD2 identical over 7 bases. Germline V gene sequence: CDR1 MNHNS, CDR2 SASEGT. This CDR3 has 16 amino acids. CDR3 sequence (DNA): TGTGCCTGCAGTGAAGTCAGGCGGGAGATGTCTTACGAGCAGTACTTC. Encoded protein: CACSEVRREMSYEQYF.

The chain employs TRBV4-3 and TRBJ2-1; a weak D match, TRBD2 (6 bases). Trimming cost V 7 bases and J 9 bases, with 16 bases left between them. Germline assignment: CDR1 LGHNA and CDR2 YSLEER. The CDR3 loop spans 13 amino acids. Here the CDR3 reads CASIRQTSAEQFF. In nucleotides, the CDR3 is TGCGCCAGCATCCGCCAGACTAGTGCTGAGCAGTTCTTC.

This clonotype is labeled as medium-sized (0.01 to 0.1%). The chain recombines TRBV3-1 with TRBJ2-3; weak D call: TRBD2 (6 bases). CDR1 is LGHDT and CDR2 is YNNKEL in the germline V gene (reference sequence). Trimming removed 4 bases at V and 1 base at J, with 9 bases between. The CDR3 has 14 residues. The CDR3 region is CASSPGTRTDTQYF. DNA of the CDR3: TGTGCCAGCAGCCCAGGGACTCGCACAGATACGCAGTATTTT.

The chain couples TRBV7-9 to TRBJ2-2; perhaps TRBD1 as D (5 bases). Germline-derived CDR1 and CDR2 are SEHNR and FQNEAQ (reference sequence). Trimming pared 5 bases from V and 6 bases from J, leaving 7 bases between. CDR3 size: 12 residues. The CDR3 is CASSQGPGELFF. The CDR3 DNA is TGTGCCAGCAGCCAGGGCCCCGGGGAGCTGTTTTTT.

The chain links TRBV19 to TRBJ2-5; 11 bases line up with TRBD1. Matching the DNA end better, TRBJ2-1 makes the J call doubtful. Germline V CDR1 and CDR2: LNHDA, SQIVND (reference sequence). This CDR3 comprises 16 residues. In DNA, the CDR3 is TGTGCCAGTAGACCCCCGGGACAGGGGGAGAGGAATGAGCAGTTCTTC. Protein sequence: CASRPPGQGERNEQFF.

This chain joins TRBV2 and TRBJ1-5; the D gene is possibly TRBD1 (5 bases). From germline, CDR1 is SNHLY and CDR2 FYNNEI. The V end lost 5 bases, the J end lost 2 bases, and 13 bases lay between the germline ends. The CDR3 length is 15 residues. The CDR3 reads CASSPGQQGNQPQHF. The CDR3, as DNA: TGTGCCAGCAGTCCAGGCCAACAGGGCAATCAGCCCCAGCATTTT.

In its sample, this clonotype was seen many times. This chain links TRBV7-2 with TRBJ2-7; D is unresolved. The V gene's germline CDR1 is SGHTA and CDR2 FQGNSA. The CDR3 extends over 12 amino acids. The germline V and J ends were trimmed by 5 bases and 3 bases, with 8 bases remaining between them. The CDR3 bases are TGTGCCAGCAGCCGCCCCGGCTACGAGCAGTACTTC. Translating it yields CASSRPGYEQYF.

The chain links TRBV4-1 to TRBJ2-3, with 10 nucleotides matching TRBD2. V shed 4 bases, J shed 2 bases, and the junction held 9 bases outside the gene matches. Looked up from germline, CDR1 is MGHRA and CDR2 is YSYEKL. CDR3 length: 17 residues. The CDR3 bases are TGCGCCAGCAGCCGTGGAGGTCTAGCGGGAGACACAGATACGCAGTATTTT. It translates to CASSRGGLAGDTDTQYF.

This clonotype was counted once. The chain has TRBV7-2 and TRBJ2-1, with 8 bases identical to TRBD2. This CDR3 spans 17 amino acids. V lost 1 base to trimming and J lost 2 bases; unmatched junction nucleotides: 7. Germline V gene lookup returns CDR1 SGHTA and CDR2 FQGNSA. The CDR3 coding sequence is TGTGCCAGCAGCTTAGGGAGGGCGGGAGGCCCCTACAATGAGCAGTTCTTC. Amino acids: CASSLGRAGGPYNEQFF.

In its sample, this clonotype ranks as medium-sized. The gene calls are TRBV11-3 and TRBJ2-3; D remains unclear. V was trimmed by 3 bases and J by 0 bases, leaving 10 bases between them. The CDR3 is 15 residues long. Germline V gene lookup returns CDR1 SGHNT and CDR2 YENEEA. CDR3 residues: CASSLFISSTDTQYF. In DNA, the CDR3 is TGTGCCAGCAGCTTGTTCATTTCTAGCACAGATACGCAGTATTTT. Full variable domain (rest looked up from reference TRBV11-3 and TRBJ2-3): EAGVVQSPRYKIIEKKQPVAFWCNPISGHNTLYWYLQNLGQGPELLIRYENEEAVDDSQLPKDRFSAERLKGVDSTLKIQPAELGDSAVYLCASSLFISSTDTQYFGPGTRLTVL.

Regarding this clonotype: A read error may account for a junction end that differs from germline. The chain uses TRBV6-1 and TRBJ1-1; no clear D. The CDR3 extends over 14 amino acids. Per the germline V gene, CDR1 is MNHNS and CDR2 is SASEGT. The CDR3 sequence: CASSEEGQSTEAFF. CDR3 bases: TGCGCCAGCAGTGAAGAGGGCCAAAGTACTGAAGCTTTCTTT.

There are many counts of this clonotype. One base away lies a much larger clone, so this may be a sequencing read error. The CDR3 nucleotides read TGTGCCAGCAGACCAGCGGGAGCCACCGGGGAGCTGTTTTTT. Translating gives CASRPAGATGELFF. V gene TRBV6-4 combines with J gene TRBJ2-2; 8 bases agree with TRBD2. CDR3 length: 14 amino acids. V lost 6 bases and J lost 4; bases outside the gene matches: 4. Germline V lookup: CDR1 MRHNA, CDR2 SNTAGT.

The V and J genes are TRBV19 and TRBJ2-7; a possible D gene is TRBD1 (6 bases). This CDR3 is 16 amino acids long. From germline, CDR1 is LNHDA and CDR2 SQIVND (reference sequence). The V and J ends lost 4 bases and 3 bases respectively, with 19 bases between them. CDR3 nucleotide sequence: TGTGCCAGTAGTACCCTTCAGGGGTCCTCTTACTACGAGCAGTACTTC. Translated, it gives CASSTLQGSSYYEQYF.

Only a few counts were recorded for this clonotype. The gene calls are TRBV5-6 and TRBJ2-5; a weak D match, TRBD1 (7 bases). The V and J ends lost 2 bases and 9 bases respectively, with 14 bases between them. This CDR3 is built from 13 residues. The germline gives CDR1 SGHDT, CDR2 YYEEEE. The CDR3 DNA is TGTGCCAGCAGCTTAACAGGGGAGGAGGCCCAGTACTTC. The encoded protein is CASSLTGEEAQYF. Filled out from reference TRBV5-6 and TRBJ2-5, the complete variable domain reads DAGVTQSPTHLIKTRGQQVTLRCSPKSGHDTVSWYQQALGQGPQFIFQYYEEEERQRGNFPDRFSGHQFPNYSSELNVNALLLGDSALYLCASSLTGEEAQYFGPGTRLLVL.

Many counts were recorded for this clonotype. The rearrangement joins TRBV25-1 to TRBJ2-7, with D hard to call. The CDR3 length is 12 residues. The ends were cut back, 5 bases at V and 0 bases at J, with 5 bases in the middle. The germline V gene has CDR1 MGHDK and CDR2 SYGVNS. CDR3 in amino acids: CASSPSSYEQYF. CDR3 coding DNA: TGTGCCAGCAGTCCCAGCTCCTACGAGCAGTACTTC.

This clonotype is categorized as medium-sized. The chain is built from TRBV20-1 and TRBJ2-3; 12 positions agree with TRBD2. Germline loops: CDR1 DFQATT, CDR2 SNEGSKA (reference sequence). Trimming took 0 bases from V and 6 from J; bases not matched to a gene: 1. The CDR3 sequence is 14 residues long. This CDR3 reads CSARDLAGGDTQYF. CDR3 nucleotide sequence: TGCAGTGCTAGAGATCTAGCGGGAGGGGATACGCAGTATTTT.

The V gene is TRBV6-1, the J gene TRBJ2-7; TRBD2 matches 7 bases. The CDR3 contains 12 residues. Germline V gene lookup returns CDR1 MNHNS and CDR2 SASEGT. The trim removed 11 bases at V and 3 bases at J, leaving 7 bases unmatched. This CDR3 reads CACGGSGYEQYF. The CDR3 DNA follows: TGTGCCTGCGGGGGTTCGGGCTACGAGCAGTACTTC.

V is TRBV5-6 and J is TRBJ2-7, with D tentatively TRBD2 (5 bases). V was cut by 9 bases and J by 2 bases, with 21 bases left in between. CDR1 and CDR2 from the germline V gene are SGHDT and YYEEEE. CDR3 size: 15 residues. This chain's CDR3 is CAIIPPAGKPYEQYF. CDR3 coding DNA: TGTGCCATCATCCCCCCGGCCGGGAAGCCCTACGAGCAGTACTTC.

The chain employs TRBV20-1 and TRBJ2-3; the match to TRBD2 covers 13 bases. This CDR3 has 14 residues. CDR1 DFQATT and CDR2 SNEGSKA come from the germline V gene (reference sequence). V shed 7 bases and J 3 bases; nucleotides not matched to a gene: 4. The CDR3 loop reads CSGRTSGSTDTQYF. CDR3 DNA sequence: TGCAGTGGCCGGACTAGCGGGAGTACAGATACGCAGTATTTT.

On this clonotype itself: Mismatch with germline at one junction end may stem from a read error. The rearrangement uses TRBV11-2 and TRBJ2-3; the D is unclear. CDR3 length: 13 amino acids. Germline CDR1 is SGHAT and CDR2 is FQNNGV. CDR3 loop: CARSSNYGDTQYF. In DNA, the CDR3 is TGTGCCAGAAGCTCGAACTACGGAGATACGCAGTATTTT.

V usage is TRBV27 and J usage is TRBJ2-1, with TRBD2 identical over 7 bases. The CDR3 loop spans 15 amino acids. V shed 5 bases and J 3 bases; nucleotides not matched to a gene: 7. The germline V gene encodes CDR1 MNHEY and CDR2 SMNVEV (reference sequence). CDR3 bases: TGTGCCAGCAGTCGTCCGGGGGAGGGCTACAATGAGCAGTTCTTC. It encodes CASSRPGEGYNEQFF.

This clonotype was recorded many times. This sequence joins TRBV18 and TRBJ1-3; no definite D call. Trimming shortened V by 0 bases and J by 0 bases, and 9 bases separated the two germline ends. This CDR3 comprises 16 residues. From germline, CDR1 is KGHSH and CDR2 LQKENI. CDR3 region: CASSPPAGGSGNTIYF. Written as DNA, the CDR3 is TGTGCCAGCTCACCACCGGCAGGAGGCTCTGGAAACACCATATATTTT.

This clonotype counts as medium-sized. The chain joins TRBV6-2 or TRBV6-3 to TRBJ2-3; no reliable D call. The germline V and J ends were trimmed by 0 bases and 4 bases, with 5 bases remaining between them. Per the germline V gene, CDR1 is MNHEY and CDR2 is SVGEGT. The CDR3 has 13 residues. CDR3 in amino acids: CASSYSQADTQYF. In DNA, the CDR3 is TGTGCCAGCAGTTACTCCCAAGCAGATACGCAGTATTTT.

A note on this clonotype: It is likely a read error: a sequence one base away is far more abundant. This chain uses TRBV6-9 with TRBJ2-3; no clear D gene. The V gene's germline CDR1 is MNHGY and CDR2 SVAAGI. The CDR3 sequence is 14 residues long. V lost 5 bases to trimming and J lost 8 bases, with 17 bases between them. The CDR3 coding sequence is TGTGCCAGCAGTGATCGGTGTCAAGCAAGTACGCAGTATTTT. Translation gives CASSDRCQASTQYF.